This TCR beta chain was identified during a study of blood T cell repertoires in COVID-19. Background on the study: From the United States, Italy and Spain came samples of acute and convalescent COVID-19. From T cells, B-cell-depleted T cells, or PBMCs came the material, which was cDNA or gDNA.

V lost 5 bases, J lost 0 bases, and 20 bases lay in between. The germline gives CDR1 SGHTA, CDR2 FQGNSA. The CDR3 is 18 residues long. As processed by the authors: The assay estimated nucleated cells by amplifying reference gene primers. Sequenced by immunoSEQ multiplex PCR; TCRdb stores in-frame clones only, minus some. The DNA was the basis for D and trimming; V, J and clone size are from that table. Of 75,000 to 90,000 clones in the sample, about nine tenths were seen once. The J gene is TRBJ1-3, the V gene TRBV7-2, with D possibly being TRBD1 (5 bases). The clonotype was recovered from a man aged 18 to 35 with COVID-19, enrolled during active disease. The sequenced sample was peripheral blood. For the CDR3, the DNA is TGTGCCAGCAGCCCGAGGAGGGGAGTTCCTTCCTCTGGAAACACCATATATTTT. It yields the protein CASSPRRGVPSSGNTIYF.